The T cell receptor beta chain described here comes from a study of OX40 agonist ivuxolimab in advanced cancers. Study background: Prior checkpoint blockade (anti-PD-1, anti-PD-L1 or anti-CTLA-4) was permitted; approximately 44% had it.

Details on this clone: What it recognizes is unknown.

This CDR3 region has 14 residues. CDR1 is MNHGY, CDR2 SAAAGT, per germline. Trimming pared 6 bases from V and 12 bases from J, leaving 22 bases between. Baseline was the first blood sampling point, followed by cycle 4 day 1 and cycle 7 day 1. Profiling relied on immunoSEQ multiplex PCR, and the TCRdb table lists in-frame clones only, not all of them. The sample lists about 120,000 clones; 80% to 90% were seen once. Study conclusions and caveats: Expanded clones were, on average, more numerous among CD8+ T cells than CD4+.

The sequence was collected from an adult with an advanced solid tumor such as melanoma, head and neck, liver or kidney cancer. The chain is built from TRBV6-8 and TRBJ2-3; D might be TRBD2 (5 bases). This specimen was CD4+ or CD8+ T cells sorted from blood, taken in a trial of the OX40 agonist ivuxolimab. As DNA, the CDR3 is TGTGCCAGCAGCCCACGAGCGGCGAAGCTTTTCCAGTATTTT. Translating it yields CASSPRAAKLFQYF.